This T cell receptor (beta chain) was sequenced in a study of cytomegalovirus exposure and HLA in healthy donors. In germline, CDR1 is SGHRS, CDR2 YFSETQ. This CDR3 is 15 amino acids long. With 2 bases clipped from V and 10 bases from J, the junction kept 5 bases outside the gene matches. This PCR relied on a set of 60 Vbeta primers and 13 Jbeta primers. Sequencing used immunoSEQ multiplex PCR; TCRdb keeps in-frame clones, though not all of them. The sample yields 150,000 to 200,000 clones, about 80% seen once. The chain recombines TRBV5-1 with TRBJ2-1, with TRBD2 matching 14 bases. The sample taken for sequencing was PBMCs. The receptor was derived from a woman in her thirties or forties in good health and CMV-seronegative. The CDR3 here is CASSFGTSGSGEQFF. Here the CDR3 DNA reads TGCGCCAGCAGCTTCGGGACTAGCGGGAGCGGAGAGCAGTTCTTC.